The present entry profiles one TCR beta chain with its context. The sample originates from a study of blood T cell repertoires in COVID-19. The wider study: T cells, B-cell-depleted T cells, or PBMCs supplied cDNA or gDNA.

CDR1 is LGHDT and CDR2 is YNNKEL in the germline V gene (reference sequence). The V and J ends lost 7 bases and 0 bases respectively, with 21 bases between them. The CDR3 spans 17 residues. Produced via immunoSEQ multiplex PCR; TCRdb's table is partial and in-frame only. This table holds about 160,000 clones, roughly 83% found once. Cohorts were based on clinical histories the participants reported. Each recovered donor of Cohort 3 presented with two negative PCRs, clearance, or symptom resolution. The V gene is TRBV3-1 (or the pseudogene TRBV3-2), the J gene TRBJ1-1; D unclear. This clonotype originated in a woman aged 45-60 years who had recovered from COVID-19. The sequenced sample was PBMCs or T cells enriched from blood (not recorded which). CDR3 sequence: CASKGPRGGILNTEAFF. The CDR3 DNA reads TGTGCCAGCAAGGGCCCAAGAGGCGGGATATTGAACACTGAAGCTTTCTTT.